These 16 T cell receptor beta chains originate from one sample sequenced in a study of cytomegalovirus exposure and HLA in healthy donors. PCR amplification relied on 60 Vbeta primers (plus 13 Jbeta primers). Produced via immunoSEQ multiplex PCR; TCRdb's table is partial and in-frame only. This table has under 200,000 clones, roughly 88% appearing once. Sequenced: PBMCs. The receptors here all came from a man in his fifties or sixties in good health and CMV-seropositive.

The J gene is TRBJ1-2, the V gene TRBV10-3, with D possibly TRBD1 on 6 matching bases. Germline-derived CDR1 and CDR2 are ENHRY and SYGVKD. V shed 5 bases and J shed 8 bases, with 18 bases lying between them. The CDR3 is 14 amino acids. The DNA for the CDR3 is TGTGCCATCAGTACAGGGAAGCCTCTTCTCGGCTACACCTTC. Residues: CAISTGKPLLGYTF.

The chain links TRBV7-7 to TRBJ2-7; TRBD1 matches at 8 bases. In germline, CDR1 is SSHAT, CDR2 FNYEAQ (reference sequence). The J segment lost 0 bases and the V segment lost 5 bases, leaving 6 bases of the junction unmatched. CDR3 length equals 15 residues. CDR3 sequence: CASSPGQGSSYEQYF. CDR3 in DNA: TGTGCCAGCAGCCCTGGACAGGGAAGCTCCTACGAGCAGTACTTC.

V gene TRBV13 combines with J gene TRBJ2-7; possibly TRBD1 for D (5 bases). Germline V gene sequence: CDR1 PRHDT, CDR2 FYEKMQ (reference sequence). CDR3 length: 13 amino acids. V shed 3 bases and J shed 2 bases, with 8 bases lying between them. The CDR3 is CASSFGHTYEQYF. CDR3 nucleotide sequence: TGTGCCAGCAGCTTTGGACACACCTACGAGCAGTACTTC.

This chain links TRBV7-3 with TRBJ2-3; D is possibly TRBD1 (6 bases). The CDR3 has 14 amino acids. V was clipped by 5 bases and J by 0 bases, with 9 bases between them. Germline V CDR1 and CDR2: SGHTA, FQGTGA. The CDR3 loop reads CASSVGTSTDTQYF. CDR3 DNA sequence: TGTGCCAGCAGCGTCGGGACAAGCACAGATACGCAGTATTTT.

In its sample, this clone was seen once. This chain joins TRBV9 and TRBJ2-7, with 15 nucleotides matching TRBD2. Trimming removed 0 bases from V and 5 bases from J; junction bases left unmatched: 12. The CDR3 has 19 residues. CDR1 is SGDLS, CDR2 YYNGEE, per germline. The chain's CDR3 is CASSVGGTSGRCRSNEQYV. The CDR3 nucleotides read TGTGCCAGCAGCGTAGGAGGGACTAGCGGGAGGTGCCGCAGTAACGAGCAGTACGTC.

The sample holds a few counts of this clone. V and J are TRBV7-9 and TRBJ2-1; 8 bases line up with TRBD1. Germline V gene sequence: CDR1 SEHNR, CDR2 FQNEAQ (reference sequence). After removal of 8 bases from V and 4 bases from J, the junction contained 10 bases not matched to a gene. This CDR3 region has 15 residues. CDR3 in DNA: TGTGCCAGCCCAGCCGAGACAGGGGAGTACAATGAGCAGTTCTTC. Translation gives CASPAETGEYNEQFF.

V gene TRBV7-8 combines with J gene TRBJ1-2, with D possibly being TRBD1 (6 bases). The CDR3 is made up of 13 amino acids. Germline CDR1 SGHVS, CDR2 FQNEAQ. Trimming stripped 2 bases from V and 5 bases from J, with 9 bases between. CDR3 DNA sequence: TGTGCCAGCAGCTTACAGCAGGGGTATGGCTACACCTTC. This gives the protein CASSLQQGYGYTF.

This clone has just a few counts. CDR3 DNA sequence: TGTGCCAGCACCCGGACAGGAAATAACTATGGCTACACCTTC. This codes for CASTRTGNNYGYTF. V is TRBV2 and J is TRBJ1-2; the match to TRBD1 covers 7 bases. CDR3 length equals 14 residues. Trimming at V came to 7 bases and at J to 1 base, leaving 6 bases not matched to a gene. CDR1 and CDR2 (germline): SNHLY, FYNNEI.

The chain recombines TRBV5-1 with TRBJ2-3; 9 nucleotides match TRBD1. Per germline, CDR1 SGHRS and CDR2 YFSETQ. CDR3 length equals 15 residues. V shed 3 bases, J shed 4 bases, and the junction held 6 bases outside the gene matches. The DNA for the CDR3 is TGCGCCAGCAGCTCACAGGGGGCCGGGGCAGATACGCAGTATTTT. Translated, it gives CASSSQGAGADTQYF.

The CDR3 here is CAIGQNSYNSPLHF. The CDR3 bases are TGTGCCATCGGACAGAACTCCTATAATTCACCCCTCCACTTT. This rearrangement joins TRBV6-1 to TRBJ1-6, with TRBD1 as a possible D gene (6 bases). Per the germline V gene, CDR1 is MNHNS and CDR2 is SASEGT. CDR3 length: 14 residues. V was shortened by 10 bases and J by 0 bases, with 10 bases between the two germline ends.

The chain recombines TRBV5-1 with TRBJ2-5; TRBD2 agrees at 7 bases. Germline values: CDR1 SGHRS, CDR2 YFSETQ. V shed 6 bases and J 1 base; nucleotides not matched to a gene: 9. The CDR3 totals 15 residues. CDR3 in DNA: TGCGCCAGCATGAGGCAGACGGGGGGCCAAGAGACCCAGTACTTC. Translation: CASMRQTGGQETQYF.

The CDR3 region has the DNA TGTGCCAGCAGCCAGGGACTAGCGGGAGACAATGAGCAGTTCTTC. Translated: CASSQGLAGDNEQFF. The gene calls are TRBV5-4 and TRBJ2-1; 14 nucleotides align to TRBD2. Germline lookup yields CDR1 SGHNT and CDR2 YYREEE (reference sequence). Germline trimming cut 4 bases from V and 5 bases from J; bases unmatched to any gene: 2. The CDR3 totals 15 residues. Full variable domain (missing parts from reference TRBV5-4 and TRBJ2-1): ETGVTQSPTHLIKTRGQQVTLRCSSQSGHNTVSWYQQALGQGPQFIFQYYREEENGRGNFPPRFSGLQFPNYSSELNVNALELDDSALYLCASSQGLAGDNEQFFGPGTRLTVL.

J is TRBJ2-6 and V is TRBV4-1, with 7 bases lining up with TRBD1. CDR1 is MGHRA, CDR2 YSYEKL, per germline. V lost 3 bases and J lost 0; bases outside the gene matches: 8. This CDR3 comprises 18 residues. The CDR3, as DNA: TGCGCCAGCAGCCAGTTCCGGGACAGAAGCTCTGGGGCCAACGTCCTGACTTTC. Translating gives CASSQFRDRSSGANVLTF.

The chain carries TRBV7-3 and TRBJ2-2; TRBD1 matches 7 bases. The CDR3 contains 16 residues. Germline V lookup: CDR1 SGHTA, CDR2 FQGTGA. V was pared by 5 bases and J by 1 base, with 7 bases of the junction left unmatched. Written as DNA, the CDR3 is TGTGCCAGCAGCGAATACAGGGGTTTGAACACCGGGGAGCTGTTTTTT. It codes for CASSEYRGLNTGELFF.

This chain joins TRBV28 and TRBJ2-2; no clear D gene. The CDR3 length is 14 residues. Trimming cost V 7 bases and J 5 bases, with 14 bases left between them. Germline V lookup: CDR1 MDHEN, CDR2 SYDVKM. CDR3 sequence reads: CASNFPLRTGELFF. The CDR3 coding sequence is TGTGCCAGCAATTTTCCGCTAAGAACCGGGGAGCTGTTTTTT.

This clone was seen a few times. The rearrangement links TRBV6-5 to TRBJ2-7; no definite D call. The germline V gene has CDR1 MNHEY and CDR2 SVGAGI. V was cut by 2 bases and J by 6 bases, with 14 bases left in between. The CDR3 length is 14 residues. CDR3 DNA sequence: TGTGCCAGCAGTTACCGCCAGGTCTCGGTCGAGCAGTACTTC. It yields the protein CASSYRQVSVEQYF.